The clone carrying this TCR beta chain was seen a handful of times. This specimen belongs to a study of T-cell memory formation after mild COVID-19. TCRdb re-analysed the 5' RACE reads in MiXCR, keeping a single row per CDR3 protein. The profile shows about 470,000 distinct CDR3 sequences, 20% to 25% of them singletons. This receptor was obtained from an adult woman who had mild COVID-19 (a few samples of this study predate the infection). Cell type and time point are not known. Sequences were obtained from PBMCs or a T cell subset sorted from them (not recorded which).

The CDR3 sequence: CASSFEDRPYEQYF. CDR3 in DNA: TGCGCCAGCAGCTTCGAGGACAGACCTTACGAGCAGTACTTC. The chain recombines TRBV5-1 with TRBJ2-7, with D perhaps matching TRBD1 (6 bases). V dropped 2 bases and J dropped 4 bases, with 13 bases sitting between them. The germline gives CDR1 SGHRS, CDR2 YFSETQ. CDR3 size: 14 residues.